Listed below are T cell receptor beta chains from one sample, sequenced in a study of metastatic and nonmetastatic thyroid tumors. TCRdb redid the clone calls on the PCR reads using MiXCR. The profile shows about 92,000 clones, 15% of them singletons. Sequencing was done on a sample of blood. These receptors were taken from a female donor with papillary thyroid cancer or a benign thyroid nodule (not recorded which). Some clones in this sample may be carry-over from other donors' samples. CDR3s include the opening cysteine and the closing phenylalanine or tryptophan.

v_gene	j_gene	CDR3aa
TRBV6-2/TRBV6-3	TRBJ2-1	CASSRGGGPTHNEQFF
TRBV10-3	TRBJ1-1	CAISPRDPNTEAFF
TRBV28	TRBJ2-3	CASSWRGTQYF
TRBV20-1	TRBJ1-6	CSASRGENNSPLHF
TRBV19	TRBJ2-3	CASSTGQAALGDTQYF
TRBV2	TRBJ2-7	CARGGASYEQCF
TRBV7-9	TRBJ2-7	CASSLAGTGGSEQYF
TRBV5-1	TRBJ1-1	CASSLGQVDTEAFF
TRBV5-1	TRBJ2-3	CASSLGNSGDTQYF
TRBV6-1	TRBJ1-5	CASRTGVNQPQHF
TRBV5-5	TRBJ2-2	CASSLLLVGGELFF
TRBV7-3	TRBJ2-1	CASSLSGSTYNEQFF
TRBV9	TRBJ2-3	CASSAPPIDTQYF
TRBV20-1	TRBJ1-4	CSARDPRGREKLFF
TRBV7-2	TRBJ1-3	CASSLNAGAGNTIYF
TRBV5-6	TRBJ1-2	CASRPRAAFYGYTF
TRBV6-2/TRBV6-3	TRBJ1-1	CASSPIAGGLGERSNTEAFF
TRBV28	TRBJ1-6	CASSETPSSYNSPLHF
TRBV7-8	TRBJ2-7	CASTGEGPFGEQYF
TRBV28	TRBJ1-5	CASSLPDRGNQPQHF
TRBV6-2/TRBV6-3	TRBJ2-7	CASRRSGLYEQYF
TRBV27	TRBJ1-5	CASRLRGQSISNQPQHF
TRBV11-2	TRBJ2-7	CASSLVAGTGDYEQYF
TRBV5-1	TRBJ1-1	CASSFGRGGTEAFF
TRBV7-9	TRBJ1-2	CASSSSGSGRGGYTF
TRBV9	TRBJ1-2	CASSVHGDVNYGYTF
TRBV7-2	TRBJ2-1	CASSSIPGLAYEQFF
TRBV4-2	TRBJ2-5	CASSPRLAGAQETQYF
TRBV6-1	TRBJ1-6	CASSVDPANSPLHF
TRBV30	TRBJ1-3	CAWGHPGTGDLSAGNTIYF
TRBV6-1	TRBJ2-7	CASRRDRSYYEQYF
TRBV20-1	TRBJ2-5	CSARRAWGLSPQETQYF
TRBV28	TRBJ1-5	CASSFSSGGGQPQHF
TRBV11-1	TRBJ1-4	CASSSEGGSNEKLFF
TRBV27	TRBJ2-2	CASRLSGGATGELFF
TRBV20-1	TRBJ2-7	CSATGTSGSSYEQYF
TRBV10-3	TRBJ1-1	CAISELGQGRSGGTEAFF
TRBV20-1	TRBJ1-1	CSAPGTGVNAFF
TRBV6-1	TRBJ1-2	CSSSEGPGTGCGYTF
TRBV19	TRBJ1-1	CASSDLRGGDTEAFF
TRBV28	TRBJ1-1	CASRTPNRDDEAFF
TRBV6-1	TRBJ1-2	CASWQGIYGYTF
TRBV19	TRBJ2-7	CASSAGTPGTYEQYF
TRBV28	TRBJ2-3	CATVPGTGGEDTQYF
TRBV11-2	TRBJ2-7	CASSLGPGQFYEQYF
TRBV7-2	TRBJ2-7	CASSLSGLADSSYEQYF
TRBV12-3/TRBV12-4	TRBJ2-5	CASSAPTGVETQYF
TRBV7-9	TRBJ1-6	CASSPGQGQSPLHF
TRBV11-2	TRBJ2-5	CASSLVGTSGGARQETQYF
TRBV6-1	TRBJ1-5	CASSSAGTAINQPQHF
TRBV18	TRBJ2-7	CASSRSPDDEQYF
TRBV9	TRBJ2-3	CASTLSGEDTQYF
TRBV3-1	TRBJ2-5	CASSQWDRRQEETQYF
TRBV7-9	TRBJ2-1	CASSLPPRQGANEQFF
TRBV30	TRBJ1-6	CAWSVGQGINSPLHF